Below, 27 T cell receptor beta chains from the same sample are listed, as sequenced in a study of blood T cell repertoires in COVID-19. Data came from immunoSEQ multiplex PCR; TCRdb stores just in-frame clones and leaves some out. In the table there are fewer than 300,000 clones, about 73% of which are singletons. The specimen sequenced was peripheral blood. These receptors all stem from a woman aged 80 or over with acute or convalescent COVID-19.

J is TRBJ1-6 and V is TRBV12-3 or TRBV12-4; D is unresolved. Trimming took 3 bases from V and 10 from J, leaving 7 bases between them. This CDR3 has 12 amino acids. DNA for the CDR3: TGTGCCAGCAGTTTCCCGGGATCACCCCTCCACTTT. Protein: CASSFPGSPLHF.

The V and J genes are TRBV3-1 (or the pseudogene TRBV3-2) and TRBJ2-1; the match to TRBD2 covers 11 bases. V lost 4 bases and J lost 8; bases outside the gene matches: 10. Germline values: CDR1 LGHDT, CDR2 YNNKEL (reference sequence). CDR3 length: 16 residues. The CDR3 here is CASSRTGTSGFHEQFF. The CDR3 nucleotides are TGTGCCAGCAGCCGAACCGGGACTAGCGGTTTCCATGAGCAGTTCTTC.

This chain uses TRBV18 with TRBJ1-1; TRBD1 aligns across 7 bases. This CDR3 has 17 amino acids. V was pared by 3 bases and J by 1 base, with 11 bases of the junction left unmatched. The germline gives CDR1 KGHSH, CDR2 LQKENI. Here the CDR3 reads CASSPSQPGTANTEAFF. The CDR3 coding sequence is TGTGCCAGCTCACCCTCTCAACCCGGGACAGCGAACACTGAAGCTTTCTTT. Filled out from reference TRBV18 and TRBJ1-1, the complete variable domain reads NAGVMQNPRHLVRRRGQEARLRCSPMKGHSHVYWYRQLPEEGLKFMVYLQKENIIDESGMPKERFSAEFPKEGPSILRIQQVVRGDSAAYFCASSPSQPGTANTEAFFGQGTRLTVV.

This clone was counted only a few times. The CDR3 coding sequence is TGCGCCAGCAGCCAGGGAGGACTAGCGTCTGGCGAGCAGTACTTC. Protein sequence: CASSQGGLASGEQYF. The chain recombines TRBV5-1 with TRBJ2-7; 9 nucleotides line up with TRBD2. The CDR3 extends over 15 amino acids. Per the germline V gene, CDR1 is SGHRS and CDR2 is YFSETQ. V dropped 4 bases and J dropped 6; count of bases not matched to a gene: 11. Full variable domain (remainder filled in from reference TRBV5-1 and TRBJ2-7): KAGVTQTPRYLIKTRGQQVTLSCSPISGHRSVSWYQQTPGQGLQFLFEYFSETQRNKGNFPGRFSGRQFSNSRSEMNVSTLELGDSALYLCASSQGGLASGEQYFGPGTRLTVT.

The CDR3 here is CASSYPTGGFYNEQFF. The DNA of the CDR3 is TGTGCCAGCAGTTACCCGACAGGGGGCTTCTACAATGAGCAGTTCTTC. The chain is built from TRBV6-2 or TRBV6-3 and TRBJ2-1, with 10 bases that match TRBD1. The CDR3 contains 16 residues. V shed 2 bases and J 3 bases; nucleotides not matched to a gene: 4. Germline CDR1 and CDR2: MNHEY and SVGEGT.

V and J are TRBV2 and TRBJ1-6, with unresolved D. This CDR3 has 14 amino acids. Germline V CDR1 and CDR2: SNHLY, FYNNEI. Trimming shortened V by 1 base and J by 9 bases, and 10 bases separated the two germline ends. The CDR3 protein is CASSEVSTISPLHF. The CDR3 bases are TGTGCCAGCAGTGAAGTCTCCACTATTTCACCCCTCCACTTT.

This chain connects TRBV28 to TRBJ1-2; possible D gene TRBD1, 6 bases. Germline V gene sequence: CDR1 MDHEN, CDR2 SYDVKM. The CDR3 consists of 13 residues. Trimming removed 9 bases at V and 8 bases at J, with 19 bases between. CDR3 coding DNA: TGTGCCAGTACCCCCCCAGGGGCGGAAGGCTACACCTTC. Amino acid sequence: CASTPPGAEGYTF.

The gene calls are TRBV19 and TRBJ1-5; D is unresolved. CDR3 size: 15 residues. V was cut by 1 base and J by 2 bases, with 9 bases left in between. Germline V CDR1 and CDR2: LNHDA, SQIVND (reference sequence). This CDR3 is CASSIGERGNQPQHF. In DNA form, the CDR3 reads TGTGCCAGTAGTATAGGAGAACGGGGCAATCAGCCCCAGCATTTT. The whole variable domain, filled in from reference TRBV19 and TRBJ1-5, reads DGGITQSPKYLFRKEGQNVTLSCEQNLNHDAMYWYRQDPGQGLRLIYYSQIVNDFQKGDIAEGYSVSREKKESFPLTVTSAQKNPTAFYLCASSIGERGNQPQHFGDGTRLSIL.

The chain has TRBV2 and TRBJ1-1; a weak D match, TRBD1 (6 bases). The V end was cut by 7 bases, the J end by 4 bases, with 13 bases between. The CDR3 consists of 13 residues. Looked up from germline, CDR1 is SNHLY and CDR2 is FYNNEI. CDR3 residues: CASTKQGVTEAFF. As DNA, the CDR3 is TGTGCCAGCACAAAACAGGGTGTCACTGAAGCTTTCTTT.

This clone showed up just a few times. V and J are TRBV2 and TRBJ2-6; a weak D match, TRBD1 (6 bases). Trimming removed 5 bases from V and 1 base from J, with 9 bases in between. Germline V gene sequence: CDR1 SNHLY, CDR2 FYNNEI. The length of the CDR3 is 15 residues. The CDR3 region is CASSYRESGANVLTF. The CDR3 DNA reads TGTGCCAGCAGTTACAGGGAATCTGGGGCCAACGTCCTGACTTTC. Supplemented by reference TRBV2 and TRBJ2-6, the full variable domain reads EPEVTQTPSHQVTQMGQEVILRCVPISNHLYFYWYRQILGQKVEFLVSFYNNEISEKSEIFDDQFSVERPDGSNFTLKIRSTKLEDSAMYFCASSYRESGANVLTFGAGSRLTVL.

This clone was seen more than once but under ten times. The chain couples TRBV7-2 to TRBJ2-5; possible D gene TRBD2, 5 bases. Deletions cut 5 bases from V and 5 bases from J, with 18 bases between. This CDR3 region has 15 residues. Germline values: CDR1 SGHTA, CDR2 FQGNSA. The CDR3, as DNA: TGTGCCAGCAGCCTTCAACGGGGATCGGTGGAGACCCAGTACTTC. This gives the protein CASSLQRGSVETQYF.

A single count supports this clone. The CDR3 DNA reads TGTGCCAGCAGTCCGGGCCGGGACAAACTCTACGAGCAGTACTTC. It translates to CASSPGRDKLYEQYF. The chain joins TRBV6-5 to TRBJ2-7, with D possibly being TRBD1 (6 bases). Deletions cut 5 bases from V and 3 bases from J, with 17 bases between. Germline loops: CDR1 MNHEY, CDR2 SVGAGI. The CDR3 spans 15 residues.

The chain uses TRBV6-5 and TRBJ1-6, with 9 bases lining up with TRBD1. V shed 6 bases and J 6 bases; nucleotides not matched to a gene: 6. The CDR3 runs to 15 residues. Germline V gives CDR1 MNHEY, CDR2 SVGAGI. Here the CDR3 DNA reads TGTGCCAGCAGCATACCGGGACAGGGTAATTCACCCCTCCACTTT. The encoded protein is CASSIPGQGNSPLHF.

This clone has at least ten counts. The V call is TRBV5-6, the J call TRBJ1-3; 7 bases align to TRBD1. The germline CDR1 and CDR2 sequences are SGHDT and YYEEEE. V was pared by 4 bases and J by 5 bases, with 18 bases of the junction left unmatched. The CDR3 spans 18 residues. CDR3 in DNA: TGTGCCAGCAGCGATTCGGGGACAGCCTTCAATGGAAGAAACACCATATATTTT. Translation: CASSDSGTAFNGRNTIYF.

The chain recombines TRBV7-9 with TRBJ1-4; D uncertain. The germline CDR1 and CDR2 sequences are SEHNR and FQNEAQ (reference sequence). The CDR3 totals 15 residues. V was cut by 3 bases and J by 0 bases, with 8 bases left in between. The CDR3 region is CASSFTTPTNEKLFF. The CDR3 coding sequence is TGTGCCAGCAGCTTTACGACTCCAACTAATGAAAAACTGTTTTTT.

This clone was recorded once. CDR3 nucleotides: TGTGCCAGCTCAGAGCGGGAGTTTCAGCCCCAGCATTTT. Translated, it gives CASSEREFQPQHF. The gene calls are TRBV18 and TRBJ1-5; D remains unclear. V lost 5 bases and J 6 bases, leaving 11 bases between the germline ends. This CDR3 comprises 13 residues. Germline V gene lookup returns CDR1 KGHSH and CDR2 LQKENI.

This clone occurred a few times. CDR3 DNA: TGTGCCAGCAGTAACAGACAGGGGGTTATGGGCACTGAAGCTTTCTTT. It specifies CASSNRQGVMGTEAFF. The gene calls are TRBV6-2 or TRBV6-3 and TRBJ1-1; 9 bases line up with TRBD1. The germline gives CDR1 MNHEY, CDR2 SVGEGT. There are 16 residues in the CDR3. V lost 5 bases to trimming and J lost 4 bases; unmatched junction nucleotides: 11.

The rearrangement links TRBV4-3 to TRBJ1-2; tentative D call: TRBD1 (5 bases). From germline, CDR1 is LGHNA and CDR2 YSLEER. This CDR3 has 15 amino acids. V shed 0 bases and J shed 1 base, with 9 bases lying between them. The CDR3 sequence: CASSQDPGYNYGYTF. The CDR3 DNA reads TGCGCCAGCAGCCAAGATCCAGGGTATAACTATGGCTACACCTTC.

The genes are TRBV6-6 and TRBJ1-5; weak D call: TRBD1 (5 bases). CDR1 MNHNY and CDR2 SVGAGI come from the germline V gene (reference sequence). Trimming removed 8 bases at V and 5 bases at J, with 16 bases between. There are 14 residues in the CDR3. The CDR3 here is CASHPGGAHQPQHF. CDR3 bases: TGTGCCAGCCACCCCGGCGGGGCCCATCAGCCCCAGCATTTT.

This clone turned up a few times. The rearrangement joins TRBV2 to TRBJ1-3; weak D call: TRBD1 (5 bases). The CDR3 has 15 residues. Between the trimmed V and J ends, which lost 4 bases and 2 bases, there was a span of 12 bases. Germline assignment: CDR1 SNHLY and CDR2 FYNNEI. The CDR3 nucleotides are TGTGCCAGCAGTGCGGGGGGTGTTCCTGGAAACACCATATATTTT. It translates to CASSAGGVPGNTIYF.

The chain employs TRBV6-5 and TRBJ2-1, with 9 bases matching TRBD2. The V gene end was trimmed by 2 bases and the J gene end by 10 bases; junction bases not matched to a gene: 6. The CDR3 covers 14 residues. The germline V gene encodes CDR1 MNHEY and CDR2 SVGAGI. The CDR3 protein is CASSYAGGPVEQFF. The CDR3 nucleotides are TGTGCCAGCAGTTACGCGGGAGGGCCGGTGGAGCAGTTCTTC.

This chain joins TRBV18 and TRBJ1-2; maybe TRBD1 (6 bases). V was trimmed by 0 bases and J by 8 bases, leaving 10 bases between them. In germline, CDR1 is KGHSH, CDR2 LQKENI. The CDR3 is made up of 13 amino acids. The CDR3 region has the DNA TGTGCCAGCTCACCACCGACAGGCAGGGGCTACACCTTC. Translating gives CASSPPTGRGYTF.

This clone has just a few counts. The rearrangement uses TRBV12-5 and TRBJ2-5; no firm D call. CDR3 length: 14 residues. Germline V lookup: CDR1 LGHNT, CDR2 FRNRAP. Trimming removed 1 base from V and 5 bases from J, with 11 bases in between. The DNA of the CDR3 is TGTGCTAGTGGTTTGGAAGCGCTCGGGGAGACCCAGTACTTC. Translation gives CASGLEALGETQYF. The full variable domain, completed using reference TRBV12-5 and TRBJ2-5, is DARVTQTPRHKVTEMGQEVTMRCQPILGHNTVFWYRQTMMQGLELLAYFRNRAPLDDSGMPKDRFSAEMPDATLATLKIQPSEPRDSAVYFCASGLEALGETQYFGPGTRLLVL.

The rearrangement uses TRBV5-5 and TRBJ2-1, with D unclear. CDR3 length: 16 residues. Between the trimmed V and J ends, which lost 0 bases and 5 bases, there was a span of 15 bases. CDR1 is SGHKS and CDR2 is YYEKEE in the germline V gene (reference sequence). Written as DNA, the CDR3 is TGTGCCAGCAGCTTGGGATCCGGTACAGTCCACAATGAGCAGTTCTTC. Protein product: CASSLGSGTVHNEQFF.

This clone was observed a single time. Written as DNA, the CDR3 is TGTGCCAGCAGCTCCCAAGCCCGAGCAACTAATGAAAAACTGTTTTTT. As protein: CASSSQARATNEKLFF. The chain carries TRBV9 and TRBJ1-4; D gene ambiguous. Germline-derived CDR1 and CDR2 are SGDLS and YYNGEE. This CDR3 contains 16 residues. Deletions cut 4 bases from V and 0 bases from J, with 13 bases between.

The gene calls are TRBV19 and TRBJ2-6; 7 nucleotides line up with TRBD1. Germline CDR1 LNHDA, CDR2 SQIVND (reference sequence). V was clipped by 1 base and J by 0 bases; unmatched bases: 3. The CDR3 has 17 amino acids. This chain's CDR3 is CASSIGTGSSGANVLTF. CDR3 bases: TGTGCCAGTAGTATAGGGACAGGAAGCTCTGGGGCCAACGTCCTGACTTTC.

J is TRBJ2-1 and V is TRBV4-1; the match to TRBD1 covers 8 bases. The CDR3 is 13 residues long. Losses at the gene ends were 3 bases for V and 9 bases for J; bases not matched to a gene: 4. Germline CDR1 MGHRA, CDR2 YSYEKL. CDR3 in amino acids: CASSQDRVSEQFF. CDR3 sequence (DNA): TGCGCCAGCAGCCAGGACAGGGTTAGTGAGCAGTTCTTC.